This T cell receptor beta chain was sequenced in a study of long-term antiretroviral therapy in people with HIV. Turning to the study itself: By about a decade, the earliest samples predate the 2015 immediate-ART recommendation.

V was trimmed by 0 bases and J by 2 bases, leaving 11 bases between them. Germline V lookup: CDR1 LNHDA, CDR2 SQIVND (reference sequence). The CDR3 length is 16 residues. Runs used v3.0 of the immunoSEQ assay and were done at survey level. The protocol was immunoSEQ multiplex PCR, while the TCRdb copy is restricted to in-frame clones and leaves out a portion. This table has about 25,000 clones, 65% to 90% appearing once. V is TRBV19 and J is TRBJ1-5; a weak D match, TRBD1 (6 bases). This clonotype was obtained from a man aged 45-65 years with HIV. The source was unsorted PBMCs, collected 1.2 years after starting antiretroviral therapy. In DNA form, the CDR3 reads TGTGCCAGTAGTATAGATCGTGCAGGGGGCAATCAGCCCCAGCATTTT. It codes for CASSIDRAGGNQPQHF.